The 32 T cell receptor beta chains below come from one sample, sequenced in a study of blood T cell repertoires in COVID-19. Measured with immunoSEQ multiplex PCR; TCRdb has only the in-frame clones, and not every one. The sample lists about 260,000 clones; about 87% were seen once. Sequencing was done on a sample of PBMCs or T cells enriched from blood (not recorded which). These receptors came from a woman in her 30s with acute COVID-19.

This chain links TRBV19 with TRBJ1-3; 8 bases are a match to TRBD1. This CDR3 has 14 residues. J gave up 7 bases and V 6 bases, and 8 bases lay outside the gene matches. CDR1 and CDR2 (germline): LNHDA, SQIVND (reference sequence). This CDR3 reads CASRSRTGKNTIYF. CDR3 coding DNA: TGTGCCAGTAGATCTCGGACAGGGAAGAACACCATATATTTT.

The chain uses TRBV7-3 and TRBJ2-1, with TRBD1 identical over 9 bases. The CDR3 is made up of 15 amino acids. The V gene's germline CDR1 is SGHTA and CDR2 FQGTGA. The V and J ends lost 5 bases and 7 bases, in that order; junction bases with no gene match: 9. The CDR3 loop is CASSVNGGQGNEQFF. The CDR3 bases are TGTGCCAGCAGCGTAAATGGGGGACAGGGAAATGAGCAGTTCTTC.

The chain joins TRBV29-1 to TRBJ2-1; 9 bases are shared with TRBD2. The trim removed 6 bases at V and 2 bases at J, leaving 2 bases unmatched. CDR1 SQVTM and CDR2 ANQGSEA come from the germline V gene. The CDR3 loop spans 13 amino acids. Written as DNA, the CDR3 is TGCAGCGTCTGGACTAGCGCCTACAATGAGCAGTTCTTC. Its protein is CSVWTSAYNEQFF.

CDR3 in amino acids: CAWREQGASGNTIYF. The CDR3 region has the DNA TGTGCCTGGAGGGAACAGGGGGCCAGTGGAAACACCATATATTTT. The chain has TRBV30 and TRBJ1-3, with 9 bases matching TRBD1. V lost 3 bases and J lost 3; bases outside the gene matches: 6. The CDR3 covers 15 residues. CDR1 and CDR2 (germline): GTSNPN, SVGIG (reference sequence).

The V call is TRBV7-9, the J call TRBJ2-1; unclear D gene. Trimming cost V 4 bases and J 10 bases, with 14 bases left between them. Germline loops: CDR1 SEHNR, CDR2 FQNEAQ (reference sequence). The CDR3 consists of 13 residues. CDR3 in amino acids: CASSSQLGVEQFF. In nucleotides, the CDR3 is TGTGCCAGCAGCTCCCAACTTGGAGTAGAGCAGTTCTTC.

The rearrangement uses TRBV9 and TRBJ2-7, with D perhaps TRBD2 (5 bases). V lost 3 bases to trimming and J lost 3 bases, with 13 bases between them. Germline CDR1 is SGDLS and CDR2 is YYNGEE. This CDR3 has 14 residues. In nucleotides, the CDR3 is TGTGCCAGCAGCGCCGGGGTCCCCGGCTACGAGCAGTACTTC. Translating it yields CASSAGVPGYEQYF. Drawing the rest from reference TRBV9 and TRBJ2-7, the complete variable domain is DSGVTQTPKHLITATGQRVTLRCSPRSGDLSVYWYQQSLDQGLQFLIQYYNGEERAKGNILERFSAQQFPDLHSELNLSSLELGDSALYFCASSAGVPGYEQYFGPGTRLTVT.

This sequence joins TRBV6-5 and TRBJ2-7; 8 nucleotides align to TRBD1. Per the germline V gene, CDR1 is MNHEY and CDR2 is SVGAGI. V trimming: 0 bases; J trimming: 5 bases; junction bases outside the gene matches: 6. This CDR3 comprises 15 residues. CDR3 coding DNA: TGTGCCAGCAGTTACTCACGGGACAGGTATCACGAGCAGTACTTC. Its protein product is CASSYSRDRYHEQYF.

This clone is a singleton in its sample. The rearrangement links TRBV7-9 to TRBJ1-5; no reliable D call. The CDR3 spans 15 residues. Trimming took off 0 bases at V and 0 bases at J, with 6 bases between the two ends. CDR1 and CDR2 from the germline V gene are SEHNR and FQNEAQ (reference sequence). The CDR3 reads CASSLARDSNQPQHF. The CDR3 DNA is TGTGCCAGCAGCTTAGCGAGGGATAGCAATCAGCCCCAGCATTTT. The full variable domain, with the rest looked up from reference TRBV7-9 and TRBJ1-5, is DTGVSQNPRHKITKRGQNVTFRCDPISEHNRLYWYRQTLGQGPEFLTYFQNEAQLEKSRLLSDRFSAERPKGSFSTLEIQRTEQGDSAMYLCASSLARDSNQPQHFGDGTRLSIL.

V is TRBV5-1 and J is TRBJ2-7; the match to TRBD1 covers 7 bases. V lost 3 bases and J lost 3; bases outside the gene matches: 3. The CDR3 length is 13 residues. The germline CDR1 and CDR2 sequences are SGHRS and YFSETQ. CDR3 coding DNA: TGCGCCAGCAGCTGGGACAGTATCTACGAGCAGTACTTC. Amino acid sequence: CASSWDSIYEQYF.

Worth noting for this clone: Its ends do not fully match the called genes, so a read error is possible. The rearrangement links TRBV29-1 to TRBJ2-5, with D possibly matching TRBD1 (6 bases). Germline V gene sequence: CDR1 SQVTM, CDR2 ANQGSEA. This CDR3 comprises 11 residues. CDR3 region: CSADWGQGQNF. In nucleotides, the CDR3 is TGCAGCGCAGATTGGGGGCAGGGTCAGAACTTC.

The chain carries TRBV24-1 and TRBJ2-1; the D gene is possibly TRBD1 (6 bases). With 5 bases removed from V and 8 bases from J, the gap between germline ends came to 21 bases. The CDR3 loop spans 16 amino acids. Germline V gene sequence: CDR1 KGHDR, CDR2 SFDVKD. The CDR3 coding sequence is TGTGCCACCAGTGGGTTCGGGAAGAAGGGGGTGGATGAGCAGTTCTTC. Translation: CATSGFGKKGVDEQFF.

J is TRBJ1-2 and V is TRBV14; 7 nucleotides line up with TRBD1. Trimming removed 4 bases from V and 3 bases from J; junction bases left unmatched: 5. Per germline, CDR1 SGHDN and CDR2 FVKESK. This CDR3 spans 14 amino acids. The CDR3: CASSPQGQYYGYTF. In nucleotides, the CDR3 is TGTGCCAGCAGCCCACAGGGACAGTACTATGGCTACACCTTC.

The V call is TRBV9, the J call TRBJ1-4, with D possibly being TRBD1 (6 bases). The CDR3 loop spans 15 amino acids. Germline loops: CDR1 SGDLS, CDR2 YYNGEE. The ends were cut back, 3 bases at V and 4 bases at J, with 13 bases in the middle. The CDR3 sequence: CASSAATGINEKLFF. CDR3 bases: TGTGCCAGCAGCGCGGCCACAGGGATTAATGAAAAACTGTTTTTT.

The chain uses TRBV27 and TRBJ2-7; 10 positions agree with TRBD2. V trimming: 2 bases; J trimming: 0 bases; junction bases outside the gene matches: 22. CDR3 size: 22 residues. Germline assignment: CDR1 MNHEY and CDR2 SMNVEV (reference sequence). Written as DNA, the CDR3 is TGTGCCAGCAGTTTAAGCGGGGGGGAGAGGACAGTAGCCCCGACCAGCTCCTACGAGCAGTACTTC. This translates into CASSLSGGERTVAPTSSYEQYF.

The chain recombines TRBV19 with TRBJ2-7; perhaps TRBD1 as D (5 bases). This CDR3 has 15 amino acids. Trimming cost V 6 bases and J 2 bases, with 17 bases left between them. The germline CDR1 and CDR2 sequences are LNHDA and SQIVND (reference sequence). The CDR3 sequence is CASSLNTGSPYEQYF. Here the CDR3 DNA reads TGTGCCAGTAGCCTCAACACAGGTTCCCCCTACGAGCAGTACTTC.

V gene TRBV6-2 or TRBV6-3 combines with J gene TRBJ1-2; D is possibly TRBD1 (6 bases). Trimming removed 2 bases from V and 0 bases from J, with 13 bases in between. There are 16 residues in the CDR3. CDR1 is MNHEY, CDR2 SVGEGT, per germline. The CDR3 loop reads CASSYATGDSNYGYTF. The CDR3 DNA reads TGTGCCAGCAGTTACGCGACAGGAGATTCTAACTATGGCTACACCTTC.

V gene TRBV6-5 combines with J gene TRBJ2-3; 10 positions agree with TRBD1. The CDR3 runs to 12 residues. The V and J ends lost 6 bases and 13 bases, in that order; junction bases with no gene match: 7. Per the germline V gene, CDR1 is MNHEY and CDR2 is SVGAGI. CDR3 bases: TGTGCCAGCAGGCCAGACAGGGGGCTTAAGTATTTT. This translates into CASRPDRGLKYF.

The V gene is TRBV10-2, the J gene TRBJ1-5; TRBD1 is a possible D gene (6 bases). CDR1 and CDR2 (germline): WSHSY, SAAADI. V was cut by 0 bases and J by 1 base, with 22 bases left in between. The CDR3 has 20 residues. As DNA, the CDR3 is TGCGCCAGCAGTGAGTCGACTCCGGGGGGCGCGAGGTCCAGCAATCAGCCCCAGCATTTT. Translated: CASSESTPGGARSSNQPQHF.

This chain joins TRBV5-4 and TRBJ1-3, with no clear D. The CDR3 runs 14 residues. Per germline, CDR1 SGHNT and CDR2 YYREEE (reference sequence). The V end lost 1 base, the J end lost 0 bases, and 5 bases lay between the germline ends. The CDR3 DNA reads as TGTGCCAGCAGCTTGAGCTACTCTGGAAACACCATATATTTT. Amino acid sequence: CASSLSYSGNTIYF.

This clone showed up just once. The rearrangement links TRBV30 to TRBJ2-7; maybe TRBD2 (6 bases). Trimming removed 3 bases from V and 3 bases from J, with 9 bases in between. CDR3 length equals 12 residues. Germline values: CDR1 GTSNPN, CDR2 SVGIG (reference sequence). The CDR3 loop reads CAWRGTFYEQYF. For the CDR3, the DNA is TGTGCCTGGAGAGGGACTTTCTACGAGCAGTACTTC.

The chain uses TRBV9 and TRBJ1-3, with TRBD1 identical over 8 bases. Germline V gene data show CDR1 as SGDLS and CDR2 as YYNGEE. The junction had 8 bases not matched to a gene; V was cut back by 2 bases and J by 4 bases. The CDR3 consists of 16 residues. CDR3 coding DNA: TGTGCCAGCAGCGTCCAAGACAGGGGTCGAGGAAACACCATATATTTT. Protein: CASSVQDRGRGNTIYF.

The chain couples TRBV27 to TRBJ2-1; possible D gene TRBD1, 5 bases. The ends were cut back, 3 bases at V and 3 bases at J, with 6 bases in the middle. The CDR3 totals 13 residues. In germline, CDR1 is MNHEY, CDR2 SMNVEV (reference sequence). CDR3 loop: CASSLDNYNEQFF. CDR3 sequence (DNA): TGTGCCAGCAGTTTGGACAACTACAATGAGCAGTTCTTC.

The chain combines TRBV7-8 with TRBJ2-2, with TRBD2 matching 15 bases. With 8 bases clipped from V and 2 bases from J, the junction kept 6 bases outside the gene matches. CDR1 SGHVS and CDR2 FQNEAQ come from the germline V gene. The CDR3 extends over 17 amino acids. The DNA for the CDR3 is TGTGCCAGCGCCGGGACTAGCGGGAGGAAAAACACCGGGGAGCTGTTTTTT. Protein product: CASAGTSGRKNTGELFF.

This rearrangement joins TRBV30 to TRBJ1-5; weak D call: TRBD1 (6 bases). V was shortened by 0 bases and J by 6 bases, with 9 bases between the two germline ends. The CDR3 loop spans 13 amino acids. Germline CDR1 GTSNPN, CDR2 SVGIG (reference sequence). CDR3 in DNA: TGTGCCTGGAGTGTGATAGGGGGTCAGCCCCAGCATTTT. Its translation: CAWSVIGGQPQHF.

The CDR3 here is CASSPLGLDEAFF. The CDR3 DNA is TGTGCCAGCTCACCGCTCGGTCTAGATGAAGCTTTCTTT. This rearrangement joins TRBV18 to TRBJ1-1, with D uncertain. The V gene lost 3 bases and the J gene lost 7 bases, with 12 bases spanning the gap. Germline CDR1 reads KGHSH; CDR2 reads LQKENI. The CDR3 totals 13 residues.

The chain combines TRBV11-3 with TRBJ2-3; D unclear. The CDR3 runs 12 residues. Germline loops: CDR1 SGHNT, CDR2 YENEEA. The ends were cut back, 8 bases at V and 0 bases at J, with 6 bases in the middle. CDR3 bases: TGTGCCAGCTCCTACAGCACAGATACGCAGTATTTT. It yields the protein CASSYSTDTQYF.

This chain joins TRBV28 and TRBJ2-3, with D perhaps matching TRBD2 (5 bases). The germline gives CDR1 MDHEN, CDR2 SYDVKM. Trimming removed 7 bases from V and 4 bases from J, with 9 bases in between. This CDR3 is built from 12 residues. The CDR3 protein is CASTGAADTQYF. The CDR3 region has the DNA TGTGCCAGCACCGGAGCGGCAGATACGCAGTATTTT.

The CDR3 spells CASSDQQGRSSGNTIYF. CDR3 coding DNA: TGTGCCAGCAGCGACCAACAGGGGAGGTCATCTGGAAACACCATATATTTT. The rearrangement links TRBV2 to TRBJ1-3; 7 bases agree with TRBD1. There are 17 residues in the CDR3. The V gene's germline CDR1 is SNHLY and CDR2 FYNNEI. Trimming removed 6 bases from V and 1 base from J; junction bases left unmatched: 12.

CDR3: CASSQDPDRGNEQFF. The CDR3 region has the DNA TGTGCCAGCAGCCAAGACCCGGACAGGGGGAATGAGCAGTTCTTC. The chain is built from TRBV3-1 (or the pseudogene TRBV3-2) and TRBJ2-1; 10 bases map to TRBD1. The CDR3 runs to 15 residues. From germline, CDR1 is LGHDT and CDR2 YNNKEL (reference sequence). V shed 0 bases, J shed 7 bases, and the junction held 3 bases outside the gene matches.

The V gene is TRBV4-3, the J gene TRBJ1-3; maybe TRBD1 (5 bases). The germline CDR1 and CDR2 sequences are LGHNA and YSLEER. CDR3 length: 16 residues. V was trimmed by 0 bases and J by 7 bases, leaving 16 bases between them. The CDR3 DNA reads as TGCGCCAGCAGCCAAGATCACGCTGATGGGGGGAACACCATATATTTT. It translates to CASSQDHADGGNTIYF.

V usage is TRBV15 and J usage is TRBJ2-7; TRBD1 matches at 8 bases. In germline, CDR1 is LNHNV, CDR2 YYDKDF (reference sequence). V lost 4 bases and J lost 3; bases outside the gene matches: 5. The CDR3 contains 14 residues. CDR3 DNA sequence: TGTGCCACCAGCATCGATACAGGGGGCTACGAGCAGTACTTC. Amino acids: CATSIDTGGYEQYF.

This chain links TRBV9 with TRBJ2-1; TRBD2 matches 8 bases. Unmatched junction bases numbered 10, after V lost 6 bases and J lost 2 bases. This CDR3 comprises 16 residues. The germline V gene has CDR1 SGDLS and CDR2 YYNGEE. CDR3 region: CASTRSSGLTYNEQFF. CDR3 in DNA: TGTGCCAGCACCCGTTCTAGCGGGCTTACCTACAATGAGCAGTTCTTC.